A single sample is the source of the 13 T cell receptor beta chains below, sequenced in a study of blood T cell repertoires in COVID-19. Profiled with immunoSEQ multiplex PCR; TCRdb holds only in-frame clones, not every one. Of under 300,000 clones detected, 86% appear once; the ten largest clones hold approximately 3%. The material sequenced was peripheral blood. These receptors originate from a woman aged 25 to 45 with active or convalescent COVID-19.

This clone is a singleton in its sample. V usage is TRBV30 and J usage is TRBJ1-1; D not resolved. CDR3 length: 14 residues. Per the germline V gene, CDR1 is GTSNPN and CDR2 is SVGIG (reference sequence). Between the trimmed V and J ends, which lost 2 bases and 4 bases, there was a span of 14 bases. The CDR3 bases are TGTGCCTGGAGTTTACAACCTCCTGGCACTGAAGCTTTCTTT. This encodes CAWSLQPPGTEAFF.

A single count supports this clone. This rearrangement joins TRBV6-5 to TRBJ2-5, with D possibly being TRBD2 (5 bases). Trimming removed 4 bases from V and 5 bases from J, with 14 bases in between. Germline V gene sequence: CDR1 MNHEY, CDR2 SVGAGI. The CDR3 length is 14 residues. The CDR3: CASSSVWGEETQYF. CDR3 in DNA: TGTGCCAGCAGTTCCGTTTGGGGAGAGGAGACCCAGTACTTC.

The V gene is TRBV7-2, the J gene TRBJ2-6, with a possible D match to TRBD2 (6 bases). The CDR3 totals 15 residues. Germline CDR1 and CDR2: SGHTA and FQGNSA. Deletions cut 5 bases from V and 0 bases from J, with 8 bases between. The DNA of the CDR3 is TGTGCCAGCAGCCACGGGGGCTCTGGGGCCAACGTCCTGACTTTC. Translating it yields CASSHGGSGANVLTF.

V and J are TRBV24-1 and TRBJ2-7; possible D gene TRBD2, 6 bases. The V gene's germline CDR1 is KGHDR and CDR2 SFDVKD. The CDR3 sequence is 14 residues long. The germline V and J ends were trimmed by 4 bases and 3 bases, with 12 bases remaining between them. Written as DNA, the CDR3 is TGTGCCACCAGTGACTCGGGGGTCGGCTACGAGCAGTACTTC. Encoded protein: CATSDSGVGYEQYF.

The chain joins TRBV29-1 to TRBJ1-1; D call uncertain. Deletions cut 4 bases from V and 0 bases from J, with 9 bases between. The V gene's germline CDR1 is SQVTM and CDR2 ANQGSEA. The CDR3 consists of 13 residues. CDR3 residues: CSVAQEMNTEAFF. The DNA for the CDR3 is TGCAGCGTTGCTCAGGAAATGAACACTGAAGCTTTCTTT.

V is TRBV3-1 (or the pseudogene TRBV3-2) and J is TRBJ2-1, with D maybe TRBD1 (6 bases). The CDR3 loop spans 17 amino acids. V shed 0 bases and J shed 0 bases, with 12 bases lying between them. Germline-derived CDR1 and CDR2 are LGHDT and YNNKEL (reference sequence). The CDR3 DNA reads TGTGCCAGCAGCCAAGATCCCCAAGGGGGCTCCTACAATGAGCAGTTCTTC. Translating gives CASSQDPQGGSYNEQFF.

The V and J genes are TRBV16 and TRBJ1-4, with TRBD1 identical over 7 bases. J gave up 7 bases and V 0 bases, and 5 bases lay outside the gene matches. The CDR3 extends over 15 amino acids. Germline V lookup: CDR1 KGHSY, CDR2 FQNENV. CDR3 in DNA: TGTGCCAGCAGCCAATCTGTAGGGGGCGGTGAAAAACTGTTTTTT. The encoded protein is CASSQSVGGGEKLFF.

CDR3 in amino acids: CASSLLERLLNSPLHF. In DNA form, the CDR3 reads TGTGCCAGCAGCTTACTCGAGAGGCTATTGAATTCACCCCTCCACTTT. This rearrangement joins TRBV7-8 to TRBJ1-6; D call uncertain. The germline gives CDR1 SGHVS, CDR2 FQNEAQ. The V end was cut by 2 bases, the J end by 7 bases, with 15 bases between. This CDR3 contains 16 residues.

The chain links TRBV7-8 to TRBJ1-5, with 10 bases identical to TRBD1. Germline CDR1 SGHVS, CDR2 FQNEAQ. CDR3 length: 15 residues. The V gene end was trimmed by 5 bases and the J gene end by 6 bases; junction bases not matched to a gene: 7. CDR3 residues: CASSLDRGPFQPQHF. Written as DNA, the CDR3 is TGTGCCAGCAGCCTTGACAGGGGGCCCTTTCAGCCCCAGCATTTT. The variable domain in full, with the rest retrieved from reference TRBV7-8 and TRBJ1-5, is GAGVSQSPRYKVAKRGQDVALRCDPISGHVSLFWYQQALGQGPEFLTYFQNEAQLDKSGLPSDRFFAERPEGSVSTLKIQRTQQEDSAVYLCASSLDRGPFQPQHFGDGTRLSIL.

The gene calls are TRBV7-2 and TRBJ1-3, with 8 bases lining up with TRBD1. CDR1 SGHTA and CDR2 FQGNSA come from the germline V gene. The CDR3 has 18 residues. V was clipped by 5 bases and J by 0 bases; unmatched bases: 12. CDR3 in DNA: TGTGCCAGCAGCCTCCTGGACAGGGCTCTTTACTCTGGAAACACCATATATTTT. It codes for CASSLLDRALYSGNTIYF.

V usage is TRBV7-9 and J usage is TRBJ1-2, with 9 bases fitting TRBD1. Germline lookup yields CDR1 SEHNR and CDR2 FQNEAQ (reference sequence). V lost 4 bases, J lost 8 bases, and 11 bases stayed unmatched. The length of the CDR3 is 15 residues. The CDR3 DNA reads TGTGCCAGCAGCTCAACCCGGGACAGGGATACGGGCTACACCTTC. It yields the protein CASSSTRDRDTGYTF.

This CDR3 is CASSRDRENYGYTF. The CDR3, as DNA: TGTGCCAGCAGCCGGGACAGAGAAAACTATGGCTACACCTTC. This sequence joins TRBV27 and TRBJ1-2, with TRBD1 matching 7 bases. After removal of 6 bases from V and 2 bases from J, the junction contained 6 bases not matched to a gene. CDR3 size: 14 residues. Germline V gene sequence: CDR1 MNHEY, CDR2 SMNVEV (reference sequence).

The chain carries TRBV6-5 and TRBJ1-2; a weak D match, TRBD1 (6 bases). This CDR3 comprises 16 residues. The V and J ends lost 4 bases and 8 bases respectively, with 23 bases between them. Looked up from germline, CDR1 is MNHEY and CDR2 is SVGAGI. The CDR3 DNA sequence: TGTGCCAGCAGTTCCTCCGCTCCTTTGGGGGCGAAGGGCTACACCTTC. Its translation is CASSSSAPLGAKGYTF.